This T cell receptor beta chain is from a study of PD-L1 blockade in urothelial cancer. Study-level information: Blood analyses occurred 3 weeks (second dose) and 6 weeks post treatment start. T cells numbered a median of 141,255 in the blood samples.

After removal of 0 bases from V and 1 base from J, the junction contained 4 bases not matched to a gene. Germline V lookup: CDR1 SGHNT, CDR2 YYREEE (reference sequence). CDR3 length: 16 residues. Notes on the study in general: A pretreatment blood TCR clonality that fell below the median predicted better progression-free and overall survival.

Specified time point: pretreatment peripheral blood. Each patient gave between 1 and 8 samples, pretreatment and on-treatment. The data were produced by immunoSEQ multiplex PCR, yet TCRdb's version contains in-frame clones alone and is incomplete. This sample has 95,000 to 100,000 clones, with around 90% found just once. As concerns this clone: What it binds is not known.

The V call is TRBV5-4, the J call TRBJ1-1; 9 bases fit TRBD1. Sequenced here: PBMCs, sampled around atezolizumab (anti-PD-L1) treatment. The sequence derives from a man between 60 and 70 years old with urothelial cancer. CDR3: CASSLEGDRANTEAFF. The CDR3 DNA follows: TGTGCCAGCAGCTTGGAAGGGGACAGGGCGAACACTGAAGCTTTCTTT.